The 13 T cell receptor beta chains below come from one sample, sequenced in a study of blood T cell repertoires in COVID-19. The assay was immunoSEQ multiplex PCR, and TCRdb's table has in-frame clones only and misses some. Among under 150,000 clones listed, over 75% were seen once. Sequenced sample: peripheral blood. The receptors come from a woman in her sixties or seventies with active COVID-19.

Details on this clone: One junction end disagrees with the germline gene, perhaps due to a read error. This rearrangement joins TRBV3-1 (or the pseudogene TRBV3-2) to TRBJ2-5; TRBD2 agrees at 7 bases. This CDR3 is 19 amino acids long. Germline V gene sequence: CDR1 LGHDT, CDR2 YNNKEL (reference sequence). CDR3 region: CVSSQEWWRLADDQETQYF. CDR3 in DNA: TGTGTCAGCAGCCAAGAGTGGTGGAGGCTAGCGGACGACCAAGAGACCCAGTACTTC.

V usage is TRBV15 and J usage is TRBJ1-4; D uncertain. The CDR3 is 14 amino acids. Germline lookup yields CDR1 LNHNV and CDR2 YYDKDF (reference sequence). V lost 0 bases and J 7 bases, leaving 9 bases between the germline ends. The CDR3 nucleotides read TGTGCCACCAGCAGAGACCGACTAGTTGAAAAACTGTTTTTT. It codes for CATSRDRLVEKLFF.

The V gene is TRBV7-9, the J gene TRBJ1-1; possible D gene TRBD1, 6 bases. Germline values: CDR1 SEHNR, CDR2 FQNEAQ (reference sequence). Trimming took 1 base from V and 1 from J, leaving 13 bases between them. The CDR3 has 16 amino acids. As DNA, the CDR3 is TGTGCCAGCAGCTTAGAGGGGGGGATAAGGAACACTGAAGCTTTCTTT. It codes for CASSLEGGIRNTEAFF.

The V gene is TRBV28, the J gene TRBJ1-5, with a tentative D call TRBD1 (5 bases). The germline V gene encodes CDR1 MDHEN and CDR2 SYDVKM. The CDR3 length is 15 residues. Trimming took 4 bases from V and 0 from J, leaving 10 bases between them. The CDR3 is CASSWGGDSNQPQHF. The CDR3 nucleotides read TGTGCCAGCAGTTGGGGAGGGGATAGCAATCAGCCCCAGCATTTT.

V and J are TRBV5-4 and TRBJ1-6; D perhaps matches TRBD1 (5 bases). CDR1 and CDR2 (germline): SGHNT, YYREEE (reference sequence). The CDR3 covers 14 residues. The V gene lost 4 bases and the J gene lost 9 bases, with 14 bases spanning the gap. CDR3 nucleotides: TGTGCCAGCAGCCTAAGACAGATTGGTTCACCCCTCCACTTT. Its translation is CASSLRQIGSPLHF.

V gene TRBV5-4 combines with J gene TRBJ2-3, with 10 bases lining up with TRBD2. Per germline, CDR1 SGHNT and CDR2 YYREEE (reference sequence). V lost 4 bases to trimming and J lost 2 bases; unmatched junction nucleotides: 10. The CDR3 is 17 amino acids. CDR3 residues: CASSRPGTSAYTDTQYF. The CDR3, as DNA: TGTGCCAGCAGCCGGCCCGGGACTAGCGCCTACACAGATACGCAGTATTTT.

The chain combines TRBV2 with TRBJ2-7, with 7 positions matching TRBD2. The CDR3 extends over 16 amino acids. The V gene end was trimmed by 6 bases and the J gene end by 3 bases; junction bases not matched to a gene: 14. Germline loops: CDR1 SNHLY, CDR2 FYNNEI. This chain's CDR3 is CASRASGPTNHYEQYF. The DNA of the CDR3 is TGTGCCAGCAGGGCTAGCGGACCCACCAACCACTACGAGCAGTACTTC.

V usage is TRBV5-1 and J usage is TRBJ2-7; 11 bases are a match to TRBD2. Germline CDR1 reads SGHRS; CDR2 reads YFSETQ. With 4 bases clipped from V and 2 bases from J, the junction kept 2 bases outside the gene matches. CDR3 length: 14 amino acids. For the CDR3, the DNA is TGCGCCAGCAGCGTGACTAGCGGGACCTACGAGCAGTACTTC. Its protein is CASSVTSGTYEQYF.

The CDR3 protein is CAWSLIKSGQVDEKLFF. In DNA, the CDR3 is TGTGCCTGGAGTTTAATAAAATCGGGACAAGTCGATGAAAAACTGTTTTTT. The chain carries TRBV30 and TRBJ1-4, with a weak D call TRBD1 (6 bases). With 2 bases removed from V and 6 bases from J, the gap between germline ends came to 22 bases. From germline, CDR1 is GTSNPN and CDR2 SVGIG (reference sequence). The CDR3 covers 17 residues.

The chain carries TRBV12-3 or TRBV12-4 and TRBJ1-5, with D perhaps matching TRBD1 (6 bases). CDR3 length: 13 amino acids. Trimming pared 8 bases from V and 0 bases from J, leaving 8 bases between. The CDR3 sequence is CASQGYSNQPQHF. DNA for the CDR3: TGTGCCAGCCAGGGGTATAGCAATCAGCCCCAGCATTTT.

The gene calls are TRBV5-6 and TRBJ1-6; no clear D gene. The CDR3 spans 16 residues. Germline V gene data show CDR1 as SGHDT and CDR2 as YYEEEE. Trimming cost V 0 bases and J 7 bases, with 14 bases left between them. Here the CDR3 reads CASSLDAASWNSPLHF. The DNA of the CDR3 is TGTGCCAGCAGCTTGGATGCGGCTTCTTGGAATTCACCCCTCCACTTT.

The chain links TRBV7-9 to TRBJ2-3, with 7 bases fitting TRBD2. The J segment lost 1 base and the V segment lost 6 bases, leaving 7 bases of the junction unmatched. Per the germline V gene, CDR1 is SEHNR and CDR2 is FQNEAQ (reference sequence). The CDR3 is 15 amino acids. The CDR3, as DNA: TGTGCCAGCAGTCGCGTGGGGGGGGGCACAGATACGCAGTATTTT. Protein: CASSRVGGGTDTQYF. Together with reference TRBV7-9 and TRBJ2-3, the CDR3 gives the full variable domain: DTGVSQNPRHKITKRGQNVTFRCDPISEHNRLYWYRQTLGQGPEFLTYFQNEAQLEKSRLLSDRFSAERPKGSFSTLEIQRTEQGDSAMYLCASSRVGGGTDTQYFGPGTRLTVL.

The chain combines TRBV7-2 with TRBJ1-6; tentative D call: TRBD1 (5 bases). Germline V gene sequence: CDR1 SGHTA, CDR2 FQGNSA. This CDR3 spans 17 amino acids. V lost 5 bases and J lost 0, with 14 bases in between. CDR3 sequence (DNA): TGTGCCAGCAGCAAACCGCGGGGGTACTCCTATAATTCACCCCTCCACTTT. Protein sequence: CASSKPRGYSYNSPLHF.